Listed here are 21 T cell receptor beta chains from one sample, sequenced in a study of cytomegalovirus exposure and HLA in healthy donors. The PCR made use of 60 Vbeta and 13 Jbeta primers. Some clones are missing from TCRdb's copy, which holds only in-frame ones; the method was immunoSEQ multiplex PCR. Of some 170,000 clones in the sample, about 81% were seen once. Material: PBMCs. The receptor source for this set is a woman aged 18-29 years in good health and CMV-seronegative.

The rearrangement joins TRBV18 to TRBJ1-4; TRBD1 matches at 9 bases. Looked up from germline, CDR1 is KGHSH and CDR2 is LQKENI. Trimming cost V 1 base and J 2 bases; bases outside gene matches: 2. The CDR3 length is 16 residues. CDR3 in amino acids: CASSPQGTGTNEKLFF. DNA of the CDR3: TGTGCCAGCTCACCACAGGGGACAGGGACTAATGAAAAACTGTTTTTT. Together with reference TRBV18 and TRBJ1-4, the CDR3 gives the full variable domain: NAGVMQNPRHLVRRRGQEARLRCSPMKGHSHVYWYRQLPEEGLKFMVYLQKENIIDESGMPKERFSAEFPKEGPSILRIQQVVRGDSAAYFCASSPQGTGTNEKLFFGSGTQLSVL.

The rearrangement uses TRBV6-1 and TRBJ1-2, with a possible D match to TRBD1 (5 bases). V gave up 8 bases and J gave up 2 bases, with 12 bases separating them. CDR1 and CDR2 from the germline V gene are MNHNS and SASEGT. The CDR3 covers 13 residues. The CDR3 bases are TGTGCCAGCCAGGGCTCCAGGAACTATGGCTACACCTTC. Translation gives CASQGSRNYGYTF.

This chain links TRBV19 with TRBJ2-4; D possibly corresponds to TRBD2 (5 bases). Trimming removed 6 bases from V and 5 bases from J, with 20 bases in between. The CDR3 runs 16 residues. Germline V gives CDR1 LNHDA, CDR2 SQIVND (reference sequence). The CDR3 sequence is CASSPQGRALQNIQYF. The CDR3 DNA sequence: TGTGCCAGTAGCCCCCAAGGGCGGGCGTTACAAAACATTCAGTACTTC. The full variable domain, in which reference TRBV19 and TRBJ2-4 provide the parts outside the CDR3, is DGGITQSPKYLFRKEGQNVTLSCEQNLNHDAMYWYRQDPGQGLRLIYYSQIVNDFQKGDIAEGYSVSREKKESFPLTVTSAQKNPTAFYLCASSPQGRALQNIQYFGAGTRLSVL.

The rearrangement joins TRBV5-1 to TRBJ1-6; TRBD1 is a possible D gene (5 bases). V lost 4 bases to trimming and J lost 1 base, with 6 bases between them. This CDR3 is 14 amino acids long. Germline V gene lookup returns CDR1 SGHRS and CDR2 YFSETQ. The CDR3 sequence is CASSRQSYNSPLHF. CDR3 DNA sequence: TGCGCCAGCAGCCGACAGTCCTATAATTCACCCCTCCACTTT.

V and J are TRBV7-9 and TRBJ2-7; TRBD1 might be the D (6 bases). The CDR3 length is 15 residues. Germline V CDR1 and CDR2: SEHNR, FQNEAQ (reference sequence). Trimming pared 5 bases from V and 1 base from J, leaving 15 bases between. The CDR3 region is CASSPRPGESYEQYF. The CDR3, as DNA: TGTGCCAGCAGCCCCCGTCCAGGGGAGTCCTACGAGCAGTACTTC.

The chain employs TRBV18 and TRBJ1-5, with a tentative D call TRBD1 (5 bases). This CDR3 comprises 14 residues. V was trimmed by 1 base and J by 3 bases, leaving 7 bases between them. Germline CDR1 KGHSH, CDR2 LQKENI. The CDR3 protein is CASSPQGPNQPQHF. Written as DNA, the CDR3 is TGTGCCAGCTCACCACAGGGGCCCAATCAGCCCCAGCATTTT.

Worth noting for this clone: A read error may produce the germline difference seen at one junction end. The rearrangement links TRBV7-9 to TRBJ1-2; the D is unclear. The germline V gene has CDR1 SEHNR and CDR2 FQNEAQ (reference sequence). The CDR3 extends over 11 amino acids. In DNA, the CDR3 is TGTTCCAGCCTCGGGATCTATGGCTACACCTTC. Its protein product is CSSLGIYGYTF.

The chain recombines TRBV7-9 with TRBJ2-3, with TRBD2 matching over 14 bases. Germline-derived CDR1 and CDR2 are SEHNR and FQNEAQ (reference sequence). This CDR3 comprises 16 residues. The V segment lost 3 bases and the J segment 4 bases; nucleotides outside the gene matches: 3. CDR3: CASSFRLAGGADTQYF. The CDR3 coding sequence is TGTGCCAGCAGCTTCCGACTAGCGGGAGGGGCAGATACGCAGTATTTT.

The gene calls are TRBV18 and TRBJ2-3, with D unresolved. The germline V and J ends were trimmed by 0 bases and 0 bases, with 4 bases remaining between them. The CDR3 length is 14 residues. Looked up from germline, CDR1 is KGHSH and CDR2 is LQKENI. The CDR3 DNA is TGTGCCAGCTCACCACCGGCCAGCACAGATACGCAGTATTTT. It encodes CASSPPASTDTQYF.

This chain uses TRBV5-5 with TRBJ2-7; D remains ambiguous. V lost 0 bases and J 5 bases, leaving 9 bases between the germline ends. The CDR3 loop spans 13 amino acids. Per the germline V gene, CDR1 is SGHKS and CDR2 is YYEKEE (reference sequence). For the CDR3, the DNA is TGTGCCAGCAGCTTGGTACCCAGCGACGAGCAGTACTTC. It is translated as CASSLVPSDEQYF.

This clone has a handful of counts. The chain has TRBV9 and TRBJ2-5, with 7 bases aligning to TRBD2. The J segment lost 1 base and the V segment lost 3 bases, leaving 12 bases of the junction unmatched. The germline gives CDR1 SGDLS, CDR2 YYNGEE. The CDR3 length is 17 residues. This CDR3 is CASSAPNERGVQETQYF. The CDR3 DNA sequence: TGTGCCAGCAGCGCCCCGAACGAGCGGGGAGTCCAAGAGACCCAGTACTTC.

V gene TRBV5-1 combines with J gene TRBJ1-1; D possibly corresponds to TRBD1 (5 bases). Germline-derived CDR1 and CDR2 are SGHRS and YFSETQ. The CDR3 totals 16 residues. The ends were cut back, 2 bases at V and 1 base at J, with 15 bases in the middle. The DNA for the CDR3 is TGCGCCAGCAGCTTTCTTGGAGGGACGGGGAACACTGAAGCTTTCTTT. It encodes CASSFLGGTGNTEAFF. The variable domain in full, with the rest retrieved from reference TRBV5-1 and TRBJ1-1, is KAGVTQTPRYLIKTRGQQVTLSCSPISGHRSVSWYQQTPGQGLQFLFEYFSETQRNKGNFPGRFSGRQFSNSRSEMNVSTLELGDSALYLCASSFLGGTGNTEAFFGQGTRLTVV.

This clone showed up just a few times. V gene TRBV15 combines with J gene TRBJ2-2; D perhaps matches TRBD2 (6 bases). The CDR3 totals 16 residues. V was shortened by 0 bases and J by 5 bases, with 13 bases between the two germline ends. Germline V lookup: CDR1 LNHNV, CDR2 YYDKDF (reference sequence). The CDR3: CATSRDWRGGTGELFF. CDR3 in DNA: TGTGCCACCAGCAGAGACTGGCGGGGCGGAACCGGGGAGCTGTTTTTT.

This sequence joins TRBV18 and TRBJ1-5; TRBD1 matches 10 bases. The V gene end was trimmed by 2 bases and the J gene end by 6 bases; junction bases not matched to a gene: 7. The CDR3 spans 16 residues. From germline, CDR1 is KGHSH and CDR2 LQKENI. This chain's CDR3 is CASSPGQGGVSQPQHF. As DNA, the CDR3 is TGTGCCAGCTCACCAGGACAGGGGGGGGTCAGTCAGCCCCAGCATTTT.

A single count supports this clone. V usage is TRBV2 and J usage is TRBJ2-7, with 8 bases matching TRBD1. Trimming removed 9 bases from V and 4 bases from J; junction bases left unmatched: 8. Germline loops: CDR1 SNHLY, CDR2 FYNNEI. CDR3 length equals 13 residues. CDR3 region: CARGRTGIYEQYF. In DNA form, the CDR3 reads TGTGCCAGAGGGAGGACAGGGATATACGAGCAGTACTTC.

The DNA for the CDR3 is TGTGCCAGCAGCTTGGTGAACAGGGGTTCGAGAACTGAAGCTTTCTTT. As protein: CASSLVNRGSRTEAFF. The chain couples TRBV5-4 to TRBJ1-1, with 7 bases matching TRBD1. V trimming: 0 bases; J trimming: 5 bases; junction bases outside the gene matches: 10. The CDR3 consists of 16 residues. The germline V gene encodes CDR1 SGHNT and CDR2 YYREEE (reference sequence).

The count of this clone is one. The chain links TRBV5-6 to TRBJ2-7, with 7 positions matching TRBD1. The CDR3 length is 14 residues. The germline CDR1 and CDR2 sequences are SGHDT and YYEEEE. The V segment lost 4 bases and the J segment 2 bases; nucleotides outside the gene matches: 6. The CDR3 DNA is TGTGCCAGCAGCGGCCGGGACAGAACCTACGAGCAGTACTTC. It codes for CASSGRDRTYEQYF.

V and J are TRBV30 and TRBJ1-6; 7 bases match TRBD1. Losses at the gene ends were 4 bases for V and 7 bases for J; bases not matched to a gene: 7. The germline CDR1 and CDR2 sequences are GTSNPN and SVGIG (reference sequence). The CDR3 totals 14 residues. CDR3 residues: CAWNPTGKNSPLHF. The DNA of the CDR3 is TGTGCCTGGAACCCGACAGGGAAGAATTCACCCCTCCACTTT. The entire variable domain, with the rest obtained from reference TRBV30 and TRBJ1-6, is as follows: SQTIHQWPATLVQPVGSPLSLECTVEGTSNPNLYWYRQAAGRGLQLLFYSVGIGQISSEVPQNLSASRPQDRQFILSSKKLLLSDSGFYLCAWNPTGKNSPLHFGNGTRLTVT.

The sample holds one count of this clone. V is TRBV4-1 and J is TRBJ2-3; TRBD1 might be the D (6 bases). The CDR3 extends over 22 amino acids. CDR1 MGHRA and CDR2 YSYEKL come from the germline V gene. Trimming took 1 base from V and 2 from J, leaving 31 bases between them. The CDR3 nucleotides are TGCGCCAGCAGCCAAGGGTTCAGGAGACAGGAGAGGTTCAGCTGGTTCACAGATACGCAGTATTTT. This codes for CASSQGFRRQERFSWFTDTQYF.

The V gene is TRBV6-6, the J gene TRBJ1-3; possibly TRBD1 for D (6 bases). This CDR3 is 14 amino acids long. V lost 10 bases and J 0 bases, leaving 13 bases between the germline ends. Per germline, CDR1 MNHNY and CDR2 SVGAGI (reference sequence). Written as DNA, the CDR3 is TGTGCCACGCAAGGGGGAAACTCTGGAAACACCATATATTTT. Translation: CATQGGNSGNTIYF.

In its sample, this clone was seen once. The chain combines TRBV4-1 with TRBJ2-7, with TRBD2 identical over 8 bases. Germline-derived CDR1 and CDR2 are MGHRA and YSYEKL. Unmatched junction bases numbered 5, after V lost 1 base and J lost 3 bases. The CDR3 is 15 amino acids. The CDR3 protein is CASSQGLAGGYEQYF. For the CDR3, the DNA is TGCGCCAGCAGCCAAGGCCTAGCGGGCGGCTACGAGCAGTACTTC.